This T cell receptor beta chain was identified in a study of early T cells in non-severe SARS-CoV-2 infection. This clonotype was seen a few times. Via MiXCR, TCRdb re-called the 5' RACE reads, giving one row per CDR3 protein. The data contain about 61,000 distinct CDR3 sequences, 12% of them singletons. The CDR3 covers 15 residues. From germline, CDR1 is SQVTM and CDR2 ANQGSEA. Trimming took off 7 bases at V and 4 bases at J, with 21 bases between the two ends. This sample comprised whole blood, obtained at baseline. This TCR came from an adult who was a healthcare worker with PCR-confirmed SARS-CoV-2 infection or an uninfected control (not recorded which). The donor label of this sample is uncertain. The J gene is TRBJ2-3, the V gene TRBV29-1; D is unclear. This CDR3 reads CSAVPESGRSDTQYF. The CDR3 DNA reads as TGCAGCGCCGTACCCGAGAGTGGCAGGTCAGATACGCAGTATTTT.